This TCR beta chain derives from a study of T cell changes during pregnancy in multiple sclerosis. Clones were read by immunoSEQ multiplex PCR, and TCRdb kept only the in-frame ones, dropping some. The data contain 85,000 to 90,000 clones, roughly 94% of them singletons. The CDR3 spans 13 residues. Trimming left V 4 bases short and J 8 bases short, with 12 bases between. Germline-derived CDR1 and CDR2 are MNHNS and SASEGT. The chain carries TRBV6-1 and TRBJ2-1; D may be TRBD1 (6 bases). This clonotype originated in a female donor in good health, enrolled as a control in a pregnancy study. Sample: peripheral blood, taken after pregnancy. CDR3 loop: CASSGQGFDEQFF. CDR3 coding DNA: TGTGCCAGCAGTGGTCAGGGGTTCGATGAGCAGTTCTTC.